This T cell receptor beta chain appears in the sequencing data of a study of OX40 agonist ivuxolimab in advanced cancers. The overall study: Averaging 60 years in age, with a range of roughly 20 to 79, the cohort was around 83% male.

The assay was immunoSEQ multiplex PCR, and TCRdb's table has in-frame clones only and misses some. The sample lists just under 60,000 clones, around 93% seen once, with about 3.8% in the top ten. V dropped 1 base and J dropped 2 bases, with 18 bases sitting between them. CDR1 SGHRS and CDR2 YFSETQ come from the germline V gene. CDR3 length: 17 amino acids. This sequence joins TRBV5-1 and TRBJ2-5, with D perhaps matching TRBD1 (6 bases). Sequencing used CD4+ or CD8+ T cells sorted from blood, obtained in a trial of the OX40 agonist ivuxolimab. The TCR comes from an adult with an advanced solid tumor such as melanoma, head and neck, liver or kidney cancer. CDR3 protein: CASSLWVWAQGQETQYF. The CDR3 DNA follows: TGCGCCAGCAGCTTGTGGGTGTGGGCACAGGGACAAGAGACCCAGTACTTC. Combining the CDR3 with reference TRBV5-1 and TRBJ2-5 gives the whole variable domain KAGVTQTPRYLIKTRGQQVTLSCSPISGHRSVSWYQQTPGQGLQFLFEYFSETQRNKGNFPGRFSGRQFSNSRSEMNVSTLELGDSALYLCASSLWVWAQGQETQYFGPGTRLLVL.